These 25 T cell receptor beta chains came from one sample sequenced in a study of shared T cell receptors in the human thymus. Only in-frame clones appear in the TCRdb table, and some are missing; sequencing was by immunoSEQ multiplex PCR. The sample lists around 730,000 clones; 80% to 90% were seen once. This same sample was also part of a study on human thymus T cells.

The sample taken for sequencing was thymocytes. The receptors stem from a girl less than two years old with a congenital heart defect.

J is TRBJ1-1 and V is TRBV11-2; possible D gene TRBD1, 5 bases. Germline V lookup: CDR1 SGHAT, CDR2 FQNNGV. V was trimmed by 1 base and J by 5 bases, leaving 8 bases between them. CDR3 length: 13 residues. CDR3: CASSLVGGTEAFF. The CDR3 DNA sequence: TGTGCCAGCAGCTTAGTGGGGGGGACTGAAGCTTTCTTT. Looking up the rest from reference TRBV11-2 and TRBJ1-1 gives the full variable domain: EAGVAQSPRYKIIEKRQSVAFWCNPISGHATLYWYQQILGQGPKLLIQFQNNGVVDDSQLPKDRFSAERLKGVDSTLKIQPAKLEDSAVYLCASSLVGGTEAFFGQGTRLTVV.

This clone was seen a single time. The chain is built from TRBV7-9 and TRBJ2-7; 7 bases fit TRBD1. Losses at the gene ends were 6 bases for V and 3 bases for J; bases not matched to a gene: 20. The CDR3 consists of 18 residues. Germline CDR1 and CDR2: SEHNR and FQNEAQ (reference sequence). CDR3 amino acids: CASSWTPGQKFPLYEQYF. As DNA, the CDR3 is TGTGCCAGCAGTTGGACCCCGGGACAGAAATTCCCCCTCTACGAGCAGTACTTC.

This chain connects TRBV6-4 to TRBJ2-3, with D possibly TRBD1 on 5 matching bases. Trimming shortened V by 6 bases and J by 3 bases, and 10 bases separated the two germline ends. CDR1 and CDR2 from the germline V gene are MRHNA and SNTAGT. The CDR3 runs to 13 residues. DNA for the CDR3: TGTGCCAGCAGGACAGTTGTTACAGATACGCAGTATTTT. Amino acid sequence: CASRTVVTDTQYF.

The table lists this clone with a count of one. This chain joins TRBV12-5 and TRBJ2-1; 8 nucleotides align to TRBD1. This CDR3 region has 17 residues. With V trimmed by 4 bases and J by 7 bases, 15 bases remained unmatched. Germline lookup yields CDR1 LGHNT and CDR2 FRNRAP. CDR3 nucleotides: TGTGCTAGTGGTTGGTCCGTCGGACAGGGACTGGATAATGAGCAGTTCTTC. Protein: CASGWSVGQGLDNEQFF.

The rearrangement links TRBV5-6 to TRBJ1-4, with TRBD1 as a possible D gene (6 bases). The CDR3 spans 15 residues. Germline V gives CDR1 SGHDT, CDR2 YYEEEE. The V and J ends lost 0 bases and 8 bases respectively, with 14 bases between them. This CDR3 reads CASSLGVQGGEKLFF. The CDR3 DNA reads TGTGCCAGCAGCTTGGGGGTACAGGGCGGCGAAAAACTGTTTTTT.

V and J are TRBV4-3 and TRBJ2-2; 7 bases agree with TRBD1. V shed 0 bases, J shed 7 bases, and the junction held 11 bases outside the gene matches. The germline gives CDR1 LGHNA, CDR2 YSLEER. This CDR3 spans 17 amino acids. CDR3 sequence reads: CASSQEMRGPGIGELFF. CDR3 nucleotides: TGCGCCAGCAGCCAAGAGATGAGGGGGCCAGGGATCGGGGAGCTGTTTTTT.

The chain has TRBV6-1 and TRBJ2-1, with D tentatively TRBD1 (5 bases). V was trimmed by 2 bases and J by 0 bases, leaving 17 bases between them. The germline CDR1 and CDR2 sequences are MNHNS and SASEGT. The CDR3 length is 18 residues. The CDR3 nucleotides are TGTGCCAGCAGTGAAAGGTGGACAACCCGGAGCTCCTACAATGAGCAGTTCTTC. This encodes CASSERWTTRSSYNEQFF.

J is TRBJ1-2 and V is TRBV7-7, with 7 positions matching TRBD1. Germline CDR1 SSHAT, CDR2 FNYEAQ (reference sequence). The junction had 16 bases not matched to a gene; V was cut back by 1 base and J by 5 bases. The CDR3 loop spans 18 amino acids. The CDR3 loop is CASSLEGQRLGYPYGYTF. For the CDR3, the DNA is TGTGCCAGCAGCTTAGAGGGACAGCGCTTAGGCTACCCATATGGCTACACCTTC.

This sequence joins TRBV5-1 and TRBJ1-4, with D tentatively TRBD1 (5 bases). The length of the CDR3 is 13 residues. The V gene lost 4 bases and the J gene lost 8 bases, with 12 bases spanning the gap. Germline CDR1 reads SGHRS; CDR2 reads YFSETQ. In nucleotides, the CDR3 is TGCGCCAGCAGCCCCCTGCGGGACGAAAAACTGTTTTTT. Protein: CASSPLRDEKLFF.

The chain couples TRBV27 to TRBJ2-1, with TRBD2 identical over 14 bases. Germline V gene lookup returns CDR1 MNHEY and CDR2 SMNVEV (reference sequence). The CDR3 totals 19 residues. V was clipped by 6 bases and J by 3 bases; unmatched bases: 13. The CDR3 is CASRHKTSGGAHYYNEQFF. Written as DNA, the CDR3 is TGTGCCAGCAGGCATAAGACTAGCGGGGGGGCCCACTACTACAATGAGCAGTTCTTC.

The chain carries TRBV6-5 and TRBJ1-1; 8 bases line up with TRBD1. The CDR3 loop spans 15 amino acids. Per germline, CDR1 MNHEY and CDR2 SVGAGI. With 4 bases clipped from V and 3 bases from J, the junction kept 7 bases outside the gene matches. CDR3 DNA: TGTGCCAGCAGTTGCCGGACAGGGCTAGACACTGAAGCTTTCTTT. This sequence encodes CASSCRTGLDTEAFF.

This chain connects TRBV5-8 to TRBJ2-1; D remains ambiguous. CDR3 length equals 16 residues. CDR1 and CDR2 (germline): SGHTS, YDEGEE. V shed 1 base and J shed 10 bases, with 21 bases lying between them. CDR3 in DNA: TGTGCCAGCAGCTTGCCCGGCACTCGGCGGCCCACCGAGCAGTTCTTC. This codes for CASSLPGTRRPTEQFF.

The CDR3 DNA is TGTGCCAGCACTCGGTTGACTGCTGAAGCTTTCTTT. Translated, it gives CASTRLTAEAFF. V is TRBV6-6 and J is TRBJ1-1; D remains ambiguous. The CDR3 length is 12 residues. CDR1 and CDR2 (germline): MNHNY, SVGAGI (reference sequence). V dropped 7 bases and J dropped 6 bases, with 12 bases sitting between them.

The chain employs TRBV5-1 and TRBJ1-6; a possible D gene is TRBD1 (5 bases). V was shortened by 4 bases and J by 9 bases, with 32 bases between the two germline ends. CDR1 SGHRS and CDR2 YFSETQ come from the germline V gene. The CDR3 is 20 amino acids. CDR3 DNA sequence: TGCGCCAGCAGCCATACCCCTAAGACAGATTCCAAGACCCCCGGTTCACCCCTCCACTTT. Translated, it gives CASSHTPKTDSKTPGSPLHF.

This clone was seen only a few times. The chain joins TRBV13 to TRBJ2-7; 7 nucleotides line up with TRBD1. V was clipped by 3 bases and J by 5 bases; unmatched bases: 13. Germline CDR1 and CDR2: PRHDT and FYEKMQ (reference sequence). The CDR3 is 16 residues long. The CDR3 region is CASSFHWRQGFDEQYF. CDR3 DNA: TGTGCCAGCAGCTTCCACTGGCGACAGGGATTCGACGAGCAGTACTTC.

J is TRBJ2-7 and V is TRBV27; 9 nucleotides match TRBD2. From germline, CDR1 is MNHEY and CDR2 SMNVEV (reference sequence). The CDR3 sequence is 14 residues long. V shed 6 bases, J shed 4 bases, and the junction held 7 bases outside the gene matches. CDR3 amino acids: CASSLRGGQYEQYF. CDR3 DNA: TGTGCCAGCAGCTTGCGGGGGGGCCAATACGAGCAGTACTTC.

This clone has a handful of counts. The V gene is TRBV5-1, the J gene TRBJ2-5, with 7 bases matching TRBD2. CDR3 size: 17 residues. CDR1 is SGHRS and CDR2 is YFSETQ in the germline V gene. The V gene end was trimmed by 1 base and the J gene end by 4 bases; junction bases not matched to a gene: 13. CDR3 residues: CASSLFLSRGRGETQYF. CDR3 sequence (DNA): TGCGCCAGCAGCTTGTTTCTGTCGCGGGGGAGGGGAGAGACCCAGTACTTC.

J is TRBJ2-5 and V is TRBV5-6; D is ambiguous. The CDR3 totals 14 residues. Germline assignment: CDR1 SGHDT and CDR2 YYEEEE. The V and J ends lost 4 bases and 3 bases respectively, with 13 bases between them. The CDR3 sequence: CASSPPGFKETQYF. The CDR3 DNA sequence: TGTGCCAGCAGCCCGCCCGGGTTTAAAGAGACCCAGTACTTC.

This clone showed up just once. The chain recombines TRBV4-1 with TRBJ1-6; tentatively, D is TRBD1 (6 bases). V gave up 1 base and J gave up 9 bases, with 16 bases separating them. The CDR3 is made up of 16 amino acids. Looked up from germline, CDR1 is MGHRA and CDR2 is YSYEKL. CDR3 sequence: CASSQARDNSSSPLHF. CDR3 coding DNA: TGCGCCAGCAGCCAAGCAAGGGACAACTCCAGTTCACCCCTCCACTTT.

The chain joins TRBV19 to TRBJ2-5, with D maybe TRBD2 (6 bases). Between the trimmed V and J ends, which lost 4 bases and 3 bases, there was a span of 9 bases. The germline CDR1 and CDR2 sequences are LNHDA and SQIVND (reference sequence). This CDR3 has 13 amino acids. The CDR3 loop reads CASSSGGEETQYF. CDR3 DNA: TGTGCCAGTAGTAGTGGCGGGGAAGAGACCCAGTACTTC.

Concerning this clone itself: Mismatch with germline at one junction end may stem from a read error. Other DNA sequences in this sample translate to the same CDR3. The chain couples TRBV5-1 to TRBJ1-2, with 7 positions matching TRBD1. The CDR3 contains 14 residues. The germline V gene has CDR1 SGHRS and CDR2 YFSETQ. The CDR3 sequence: CASNPGQINYGYTF. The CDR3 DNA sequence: TGCGCCAGCAACCCGGGACAGATTAACTATGGCTACACCTTT.

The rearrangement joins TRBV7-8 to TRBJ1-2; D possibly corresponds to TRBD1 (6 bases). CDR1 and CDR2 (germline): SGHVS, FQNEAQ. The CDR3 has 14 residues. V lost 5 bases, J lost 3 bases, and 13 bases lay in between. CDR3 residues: CASSKRGGDYGYTF. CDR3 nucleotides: TGTGCCAGCAGCAAAAGGGGGGGCGACTATGGCTACACCTTC.

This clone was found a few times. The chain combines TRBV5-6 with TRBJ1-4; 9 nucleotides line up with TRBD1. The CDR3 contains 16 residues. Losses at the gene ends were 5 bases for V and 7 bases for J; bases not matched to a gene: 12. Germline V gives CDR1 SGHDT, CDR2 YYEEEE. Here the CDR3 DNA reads TGTGCCAGCAGTTTTGGTGAACAGGGGGCGGGTGAAAAACTGTTTTTT. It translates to CASSFGEQGAGEKLFF.

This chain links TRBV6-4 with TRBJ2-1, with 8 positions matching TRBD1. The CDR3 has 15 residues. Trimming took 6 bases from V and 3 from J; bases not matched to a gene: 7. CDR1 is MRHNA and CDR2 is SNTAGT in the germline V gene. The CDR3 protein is CASSPSGTGYNEQFF. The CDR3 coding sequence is TGTGCCAGCAGCCCTTCGGGGACAGGCTACAATGAGCAGTTCTTC.

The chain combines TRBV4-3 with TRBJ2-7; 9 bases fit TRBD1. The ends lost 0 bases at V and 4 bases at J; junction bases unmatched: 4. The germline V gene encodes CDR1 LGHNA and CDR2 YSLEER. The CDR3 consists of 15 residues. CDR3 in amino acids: CASSQDKGQGYEQYF. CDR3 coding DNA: TGCGCCAGCAGCCAAGATAAAGGACAGGGGTACGAGCAGTACTTC.